These 6 T cell receptor beta chains were all obtained from the same sample, sequenced in a study of vaccination and CD4 T cells after COVID-19. The time point: late sampling 161 to 241 days after vaccination in a few convalescent patients. Treatment of the sample: roughly 10-day PBMC culture with coronavirus spike peptide pools or control peptides (ViraFEST assay). The Oncomine TCR Beta short-read assay was applied to DNA of cultured CD4+ T cells. TCRdb redid the calling of the PCR reads with MiXCR, one entry per CDR3 protein. The data hold about 22,000 distinct CDR3 sequences, with approximately 32% observed a single time. These receptors' antigens are unknown. Sequences were derived from CD4+ T cells from blood, cultured in vitro, sampled about 7 months after SARS-CoV-2 vaccination. Receptors were obtained from a human donor who had recovered from COVID-19.

J is TRBJ1-1 and V is TRBV6-1; the match to TRBD1 covers 11 bases. J gave up 2 bases and V 10 bases, and 24 bases lay outside the gene matches. The CDR3 is made up of 20 amino acids. The germline V gene encodes CDR1 MNHNS and CDR2 SASEGT. The CDR3 here is CATRSYRTGGIGVENTEAFF. CDR3 in DNA: TGTGCCACTCGATCCTATAGGACAGGGGGCATAGGTGTGGAAAACACTGAAGCTTTCTTT.

V usage is TRBV15 and J usage is TRBJ2-5, with a tentative D call TRBD2 (5 bases). V lost 1 base, J lost 0 bases, and 9 bases lay in between. This CDR3 spans 15 amino acids. CDR1 is LNHNV and CDR2 is YYDKDF in the germline V gene (reference sequence). The CDR3 bases are TGTGCCACCAGCAGAGGGATAGCGTACCAAGAGACCCAGTACTTC. Protein sequence: CATSRGIAYQETQYF.

In its sample, this clonotype was seen a few times. The V and J genes are TRBV28 and TRBJ2-2, with TRBD1 identical over 7 bases. CDR1 is MDHEN and CDR2 is SYDVKM in the germline V gene. This CDR3 region has 14 residues. The V gene end was trimmed by 2 bases and the J gene end by 7 bases; junction bases not matched to a gene: 4. CDR3 coding DNA: TGTGCCAGCAGTTTAAATGCAGGGGGCGGGGAGCTGTTTTTT. Translated, it gives CASSLNAGGGELFF.

This chain connects TRBV5-4 to TRBJ2-7; TRBD1 agrees at 9 bases. With V trimmed by 0 bases and J by 6 bases, 7 bases remained unmatched. The V gene's germline CDR1 is SGHNT and CDR2 YYREEE (reference sequence). The length of the CDR3 is 15 residues. The CDR3 bases are TGTGCCAGCAGCTTGGATCCGGACAGGGGACGCGAGCAGTACTTC. Its protein is CASSLDPDRGREQYF.

The chain links TRBV20-1 to TRBJ2-5, with 9 bases matching TRBD2. Looked up from germline, CDR1 is DFQATT and CDR2 is SNEGSKA (reference sequence). V was clipped by 1 base and J by 4 bases; unmatched bases: 7. The CDR3 has 15 residues. In nucleotides, the CDR3 is TGCAGTGCTAGAGCGAGCGGGAGGACCGGAGAGACCCAGTACTTC. Residues: CSARASGRTGETQYF.

This clonotype was seen a handful of times. This chain connects TRBV7-3 to TRBJ2-1, with unresolved D. This CDR3 spans 14 amino acids. Germline-derived CDR1 and CDR2 are SGHTA and FQGTGA. V was clipped by 0 bases and J by 7 bases, with 10 bases between them. CDR3 bases: TGTGCCAGCAGCTTAACGGTCTCCGGGAATGAGCAGTTCTTC. It translates to CASSLTVSGNEQFF.